This TCR beta chain was obtained from a study of blood T cell repertoires in COVID-19. Study context: Researchers got acute and convalescent COVID-19 samples from the United States, Italy and Spain. In each case, the material was cDNA or gDNA derived from T cells, B-cell-depleted T cells, or PBMCs.

The data were produced by immunoSEQ multiplex PCR, yet TCRdb's version contains in-frame clones alone and is incomplete. The sample records about 170,000 clones, around four fifths being singletons. In germline, CDR1 is SGHTA, CDR2 FQGTGA. The CDR3 runs 14 residues. With 5 bases removed from V and 2 bases from J, the gap between germline ends came to 12 bases. The clonotype was recovered from a woman of 80 years or more with acute or convalescent COVID-19. V and J are TRBV7-3 and TRBJ1-1, with D possibly matching TRBD1 (5 bases). Sequenced material: peripheral blood. The CDR3 protein is CASSRVTANTEAFF. The CDR3, as DNA: TGTGCCAGCAGCCGTGTGACAGCAAACACTGAAGCTTTCTTT.